The rows below give T cell receptor beta chains drawn from one sample of a study of T-cell memory formation after mild COVID-19. MiXCR was run by TCRdb on the 5' RACE reads, yielding one entry per CDR3 protein. There are a few hundred thousand distinct CDR3 sequences in the sample; 24% occur only once, and 7% to 9.5% lies in the top ten. Sequences were obtained from PBMCs or a T cell subset sorted from them (not recorded which). These receptors were taken from an adult woman who had mild COVID-19 (a few samples of this study predate the infection). Cell type and time point are not known. Both conserved end residues are part of each CDR3. Fields, in order: clone size, D gene, V gene, J gene, CDR3 protein, CDR3 DNA. A D gene is named only where the DNA matches it firmly. Where a row states a size, it is once, few, many or the class of an expanded clone; other rows omit it.

abundance: .; d_gene: .; v_gene: TRBV5-1; j_gene: TRBJ2-2; CDR3aa: CASSWLGHPNTGELFF; CDR3nt: TGCGCCAGCAGCTGGCTGGGGCACCCGAACACCGGGGAGCTGTTTTTT
abundance: .; d_gene: .; v_gene: TRBV15; j_gene: TRBJ2-3; CDR3aa: CATQGGGGTDTQNF; CDR3nt: TGTGCCACCCAAGGGGGGGGGGGCACAGATACGCAGAATTTT
abundance: few; d_gene: .; v_gene: TRBV20-1; j_gene: TRBJ1-1; CDR3aa: CSARAGTDDPEAFF; CDR3nt: TGCAGTGCTAGGGCGGGGACTGACGATCCTGAAGCTTTCTTT
abundance: few; d_gene: TRBD2; v_gene: TRBV6-1; j_gene: TRBJ2-5; CDR3aa: CAITPTIAGGPRETQYF; CDR3nt: TGTGCCATAACCCCAACGATAGCGGGAGGGCCTCGAGAGACCCAGTACTTC
abundance: .; d_gene: .; v_gene: TRBV6-4; j_gene: TRBJ2-2; CDR3aa: CASSAGDPTGELFF; CDR3nt: TGTGCCAGCAGTGCAGGGGACCCTACCGGGGAGCTGTTTTTT
abundance: .; d_gene: TRBD1; v_gene: TRBV20-1; j_gene: TRBJ2-7; CDR3aa: CSARDPGTGSYEQYF; CDR3nt: TGCAGTGCTAGAGATCCGGGGACAGGGTCCTACGAGCAGTACTTC
abundance: .; d_gene: TRBD2; v_gene: TRBV20-1; j_gene: TRBJ2-1; CDR3aa: CSARDPHLGGTSGSTSYNEQFF; CDR3nt: TGCAGTGCTAGAGATCCACACTTGGGGGGGACTAGCGGGAGTACGAGCTACAATGAGCAGTTCTTC
abundance: .; d_gene: TRBD2; v_gene: TRBV7-3; j_gene: TRBJ2-1; CDR3aa: CASSSSGRRNEQFF; CDR3nt: TGTGCCAGCAGCTCAAGCGGGAGGCGGAATGAGCAGTTCTTC
abundance: few; d_gene: TRBD1; v_gene: TRBV27; j_gene: TRBJ1-2; CDR3aa: CASSPRTGGGYGYTF; CDR3nt: TGTGCCAGCAGTCCACGGACAGGGGGCGGATACGGCTACACCTTC
abundance: .; d_gene: TRBD2; v_gene: TRBV7-8; j_gene: TRBJ2-1; CDR3aa: CASSLVLGGRLAGGVNEQFF; CDR3nt: TGTGCCAGCAGCTTAGTTTTAGGCGGGAGACTAGCGGGAGGCGTGAATGAGCAGTTCTTC
abundance: few; d_gene: .; v_gene: TRBV5-1; j_gene: TRBJ1-1; CDR3aa: CASSRAGGFEAFF; CDR3nt: TGCGCCAGCAGCCGGGCCGGGGGATTTGAAGCTTTCTTT
abundance: .; d_gene: TRBD1; v_gene: TRBV7-9; j_gene: TRBJ2-3; CDR3aa: CASSLRDRVGDTQYF; CDR3nt: TGTGCCAGCAGCTTAAGGGACAGGGTAGGAGATACGCAGTATTTT
abundance: .; d_gene: .; v_gene: TRBV20-1; j_gene: TRBJ1-2; CDR3aa: CSAETQSSNYGYTF; CDR3nt: TGCAGTGCTGAAACCCAGTCCAGTAACTATGGCTACACCTTC
abundance: .; d_gene: .; v_gene: TRBV6-1; j_gene: TRBJ1-1; CDR3aa: CASRRGGYVFF; CDR3nt: TGTGCCAGCAGGAGGGGTGGGTATGTTTTCTTT
abundance: many; d_gene: .; v_gene: TRBV4-2; j_gene: TRBJ2-1; CDR3aa: CASSQGLSGGYNEQFF; CDR3nt: TGTGCCAGCAGCCAAGGCCTAAGCGGTGGCTACAATGAGCAGTTCTTC
abundance: few; d_gene: TRBD1; v_gene: TRBV5-1; j_gene: TRBJ2-1; CDR3aa: CASSVLQGSKDEQFF; CDR3nt: TGCGCCAGCAGCGTGCTACAGGGGAGTAAGGATGAGCAGTTCTTC
abundance: few; d_gene: .; v_gene: TRBV14; j_gene: TRBJ2-7; CDR3aa: CASSQEVVPHEQYF; CDR3nt: TGTGCCAGCAGCCAAGAGGTAGTTCCCCACGAGCAGTACTTC
abundance: many; d_gene: .; v_gene: TRBV5-1; j_gene: TRBJ2-1; CDR3aa: CASSLNGGSYNEQFF; CDR3nt: TGCGCCAGCAGCTTGAATGGGGGCTCCTACAATGAGCAGTTCTTC
abundance: few; d_gene: TRBD1; v_gene: TRBV20-1; j_gene: TRBJ2-7; CDR3aa: CSATDRTPYEQYF; CDR3nt: TGCAGTGCCACGGACAGGACCCCCTACGAGCAGTACTTC
abundance: .; d_gene: .; v_gene: TRBV29-1; j_gene: TRBJ1-1; CDR3aa: CSVVFGVTEAFF; CDR3nt: TGCAGCGTTGTATTCGGTGTGACTGAAGCTTTCTTT
abundance: few; d_gene: .; v_gene: TRBV4-3; j_gene: TRBJ2-1; CDR3aa: CASSQDRGTYNEQFF; CDR3nt: TGCGCCAGCAGCCAAGACAGGGGAACGTACAATGAGCAGTTCTTC